A single T cell receptor beta chain is shown here with its context. This record belongs to a study of shared clonotypes between healthy human individuals. The V gene lost 4 bases and the J gene lost 0 bases, with 16 bases spanning the gap. The CDR3 has 16 amino acids. Germline values: CDR1 SGHNT, CDR2 YYREEE (reference sequence). Clones were sequenced by immunoSEQ multiplex PCR, and TCRdb holds only the in-frame ones, with some missing. Of about 1 million clones in the sample, around four fifths were seen once. Donors, healthy HIV-negative adults, lacked recent acute infections or vaccinations. Within Nashville, Tennessee resided all donors, each a Caucasian adult.

The chain links TRBV5-4 to TRBJ1-2, with D possibly being TRBD1 (5 bases). Input material: memory CD4+ T cells sorted from blood. Subset specified: CD45RA-negative fraction. The source of this sequence is a man between 18 and 35 years old in good health. The CDR3 protein is CASSPTFTGANYGYTF. CDR3 in DNA: TGTGCCAGCAGCCCCACCTTCACAGGAGCTAACTATGGCTACACCTTC.